These 25 T cell receptor beta chains came from one sample sequenced in a study of blood T cell repertoires in COVID-19 (dated by TCRdb to between 2020 and 2021). The method behind the library was the immunoSEQ multiplex PCR assay. TCRdb carries this immuneACCESS record with in-frame sequences only. Its versions omit some clonotypes, under half of them owing to an unresolved V gene in the studies checked, with the rest unexplained. The sample has around 310,000 clones on record, almost 90% of them singletons. Clones ranked in the top ten supply about 1% of the sample. Input material: peripheral blood. The source of these receptors is a woman between 40 and 50 years old with COVID-19, enrolled during active disease.

In its sample, this clone was seen once. This chain joins TRBV7-8 and TRBJ1-2; perhaps TRBD1 as D (6 bases). CDR3 length equals 16 residues. Germline V gene data show CDR1 as SGHVS and CDR2 as FQNEAQ. V dropped 1 base and J dropped 4 bases, with 16 bases sitting between them. The CDR3 loop reads CASSLEAIYRAYGYTF. The DNA of the CDR3 is TGTGCCAGCAGCTTAGAAGCGATTTACAGGGCCTATGGCTACACCTTC. Using reference TRBV7-8 and TRBJ1-2 for the parts outside the CDR3, the full variable domain is GAGVSQSPRYKVAKRGQDVALRCDPISGHVSLFWYQQALGQGPEFLTYFQNEAQLDKSGLPSDRFFAERPEGSVSTLKIQRTQQEDSAVYLCASSLEAIYRAYGYTFGSGTRLTVV.

V and J are TRBV30 and TRBJ2-7; D might be TRBD2 (5 bases). V lost 5 bases and J 9 bases, leaving 14 bases between the germline ends. The CDR3 loop spans 11 amino acids. Per the germline V gene, CDR1 is GTSNPN and CDR2 is SVGIG (reference sequence). The CDR3 region is CAWGSGGVQYF. In nucleotides, the CDR3 is TGTGCCTGGGGAAGCGGTGGTGTGCAGTACTTC.

The rearrangement joins TRBV3-1 (or the pseudogene TRBV3-2) to TRBJ2-5; D uncertain. The CDR3 loop spans 15 amino acids. Trimming took 0 bases from V and 5 from J, leaving 13 bases between them. The germline V gene encodes CDR1 LGHDT and CDR2 YNNKEL (reference sequence). CDR3 protein: CASSQDLGAWETQYF. In DNA form, the CDR3 reads TGTGCCAGCAGCCAAGATCTAGGAGCGTGGGAGACCCAGTACTTC.

This chain joins TRBV7-2 and TRBJ2-7; TRBD1 aligns across 9 bases. The J segment lost 2 bases and the V segment lost 0 bases, leaving 5 bases of the junction unmatched. This CDR3 is built from 16 residues. The germline CDR1 and CDR2 sequences are SGHTA and FQGNSA. The CDR3 DNA reads TGTGCCAGCAGCTTAGCCCCGACAGGGGGAACCTACGAGCAGTACTTC. This gives the protein CASSLAPTGGTYEQYF.

The V gene is TRBV28, the J gene TRBJ1-3; D is perhaps TRBD1 (5 bases). V lost 3 bases and J 4 bases, leaving 22 bases between the germline ends. Per the germline V gene, CDR1 is MDHEN and CDR2 is SYDVKM. The CDR3 spans 18 residues. This CDR3 reads CASSLLIGGKRGGNTIYF. The CDR3 region has the DNA TGTGCCAGCAGTTTGTTGATCGGGGGGAAAAGGGGCGGAAACACCATATATTTT.

This clone was seen a handful of times. The rearrangement uses TRBV27 and TRBJ1-6; tentatively, D is TRBD1 (5 bases). Germline V CDR1 and CDR2: MNHEY, SMNVEV (reference sequence). Trimming took off 2 bases at V and 13 bases at J, with 18 bases between the two ends. The CDR3 loop spans 15 amino acids. CDR3 protein: CASSLRRDRSIPLHF. The CDR3 DNA follows: TGTGCCAGCAGTTTAAGGCGGGACCGTTCAATTCCCCTCCACTTT.

The chain joins TRBV19 to TRBJ1-4, with D unresolved. The V gene's germline CDR1 is LNHDA and CDR2 SQIVND (reference sequence). The V and J ends lost 5 bases and 0 bases respectively, with 10 bases between them. The CDR3 spans 15 residues. The CDR3 loop reads CASSRGKATNEKLFF. CDR3 coding DNA: TGTGCCAGTAGTCGCGGGAAGGCAACTAATGAAAAACTGTTTTTT. The whole variable domain, filled in from reference TRBV19 and TRBJ1-4, reads DGGITQSPKYLFRKEGQNVTLSCEQNLNHDAMYWYRQDPGQGLRLIYYSQIVNDFQKGDIAEGYSVSREKKESFPLTVTSAQKNPTAFYLCASSRGKATNEKLFFGSGTQLSVL.

This sequence joins TRBV28 and TRBJ2-2, with D possibly TRBD1 on 5 matching bases. Germline lookup yields CDR1 MDHEN and CDR2 SYDVKM. CDR3 length: 15 residues. V was cut by 1 base and J by 6 bases, with 12 bases left in between. DNA for the CDR3: TGTGCCAGCAGTTTATCCGGCAGGGCGGCCGGGGAGCTGTTTTTT. Translating it yields CASSLSGRAAGELFF.

This rearrangement joins TRBV28 to TRBJ1-3; weak D call: TRBD1 (5 bases). CDR3 size: 16 residues. The V end was cut by 6 bases, the J end by 2 bases, with 17 bases between. CDR1 is MDHEN and CDR2 is SYDVKM in the germline V gene. The CDR3 region has the DNA TGTGCCAGCAGCTACAGTGGGGCTACGGCTGGAAACACCATATATTTT. The encoded protein is CASSYSGATAGNTIYF.

The CDR3 coding sequence is TGTGCCAGTGTCACCGGGACAGGGGGCTACACCTTC. Residues: CASVTGTGGYTF. The chain recombines TRBV19 with TRBJ1-2; 9 bases are shared with TRBD1. After removal of 8 bases from V and 8 bases from J, the junction contained 6 bases not matched to a gene. There are 12 residues in the CDR3. Germline values: CDR1 LNHDA, CDR2 SQIVND (reference sequence).

The CDR3 DNA follows: TGTGCCAGCAGTAGGGACAGGGGGCTTATGGAGACCCAGTACTTC. This gives the protein CASSRDRGLMETQYF. The rearrangement uses TRBV21-1 and TRBJ2-5; no DNA check was done on the table's D call, TRBD1. TRBV21-1 is tagged as a pseudogene. The CDR3 sequence is 15 residues long.

This clone has a handful of counts. V is TRBV5-1 and J is TRBJ1-2, with 9 bases that match TRBD1. Trimming removed 4 bases from V and 6 bases from J; junction bases left unmatched: 4. The CDR3 runs 13 residues. Per the germline V gene, CDR1 is SGHRS and CDR2 is YFSETQ. CDR3 residues: CASSRDRADGYTF. For the CDR3, the DNA is TGCGCCAGCAGCCGGGACAGGGCGGATGGCTACACCTTC.

This chain joins TRBV27 and TRBJ1-6; TRBD1 aligns across 10 bases. J was trimmed by 7 bases and V by 6 bases; bases with no gene match: 3. This CDR3 comprises 14 residues. Looked up from germline, CDR1 is MNHEY and CDR2 is SMNVEV (reference sequence). The CDR3 nucleotides are TGTGCCAGCAGATGGACAGGGGGGAATTCACCCCTCCACTTT. Translating it yields CASRWTGGNSPLHF.

This chain connects TRBV7-3 to TRBJ2-2; the D gene is possibly TRBD2 (5 bases). With 5 bases removed from V and 3 bases from J, the gap between germline ends came to 10 bases. This CDR3 spans 14 amino acids. CDR1 is SGHTA and CDR2 is FQGTGA in the germline V gene. The CDR3 bases are TGTGCCAGCAGCCGTAGCGTGGACACCGGGGAGCTGTTTTTT. Translating gives CASSRSVDTGELFF. Full variable domain (rest looked up from reference TRBV7-3 and TRBJ2-2): GAGVSQTPSNKVTEKGKYVELRCDPISGHTALYWYRQSLGQGPEFLIYFQGTGAADDSGLPNDRFFAVRPEGSVSTLKIQRTERGDSAVYLCASSRSVDTGELFFGEGSRLTVL.

There are a few counts of this clone. This chain joins TRBV6-4 and TRBJ2-3; 9 bases agree with TRBD1. V was pared by 3 bases and J by 5 bases, with 6 bases of the junction left unmatched. Germline V gene lookup returns CDR1 MRHNA and CDR2 SNTAGT. The CDR3 totals 15 residues. The CDR3 nucleotides are TGTGCCAGCAGTGATTCGGACAGGGGAGGAGATACGCAGTATTTT. The encoded protein is CASSDSDRGGDTQYF.

The rearrangement joins TRBV3-1 (or the pseudogene TRBV3-2) to TRBJ1-3; TRBD1 is a possible D gene (5 bases). Germline V gives CDR1 LGHDT, CDR2 YNNKEL (reference sequence). The CDR3 covers 15 residues. The V and J ends lost 0 bases and 4 bases respectively, with 10 bases between them. Written as DNA, the CDR3 is TGTGCCAGCAGCCAAGATGGGGGGTTCGGAAACACCATATATTTT. Translating gives CASSQDGGFGNTIYF.

This CDR3 reads CASSPGFSYNEQFF. The CDR3 region has the DNA TGTGCCAGTAGTCCAGGATTCTCCTACAATGAGCAGTTCTTC. J is TRBJ2-1 and V is TRBV19; D not certain. Germline values: CDR1 LNHDA, CDR2 SQIVND (reference sequence). V lost 5 bases to trimming and J lost 0 bases, with 8 bases between them. There are 14 residues in the CDR3. Variable domain in full (rest from reference TRBV19 and TRBJ2-1): DGGITQSPKYLFRKEGQNVTLSCEQNLNHDAMYWYRQDPGQGLRLIYYSQIVNDFQKGDIAEGYSVSREKKESFPLTVTSAQKNPTAFYLCASSPGFSYNEQFFGPGTRLTVL.

The V gene is TRBV7-2, the J gene TRBJ1-1, with D perhaps TRBD1 (6 bases). The germline V gene encodes CDR1 SGHTA and CDR2 FQGNSA. Deletions cut 4 bases from V and 0 bases from J, with 15 bases between. CDR3 length: 16 residues. The CDR3 reads CASSSSGAIVNTEAFF. CDR3 DNA sequence: TGTGCCAGCAGCTCCTCAGGGGCCATAGTGAACACTGAAGCTTTCTTT.

This clone showed up just once. The CDR3 DNA sequence: TGTGCCAGCAGCGAGCCGGGACTTGTCACAGATACGCAGTATTTT. Translating it yields CASSEPGLVTDTQYF. The gene calls are TRBV27 and TRBJ2-3; tentatively, D is TRBD2 (6 bases). This CDR3 region has 15 residues. CDR1 is MNHEY and CDR2 is SMNVEV in the germline V gene (reference sequence). The V gene lost 6 bases and the J gene lost 2 bases, with 15 bases spanning the gap.

The rearrangement uses TRBV6-5 and TRBJ2-5; 11 bases agree with TRBD2. The junction had 5 bases not matched to a gene; V was cut back by 6 bases and J by 2 bases. The germline gives CDR1 MNHEY, CDR2 SVGAGI. CDR3 size: 15 residues. The CDR3 sequence is CASRTSGVGQETQYF. The CDR3 DNA is TGTGCCAGCAGGACTAGCGGGGTGGGTCAAGAGACCCAGTACTTC.

Turning to this clone: The junction differs from germline at one of its ends, possibly a read error. This chain uses TRBV18 with TRBJ1-1; 8 bases line up with TRBD1. CDR3 size: 16 residues. The germline V gene encodes CDR1 KGHSH and CDR2 LQKENI. Written as DNA, the CDR3 is TGTGCCAGCTCGCCACCGCAGCGACAGGGGTGGGGTGAAGCTTTCTTT. It translates to CASSPPQRQGWGEAFF. The whole variable domain, filled in from reference TRBV18 and TRBJ1-1, reads NAGVMQNPRHLVRRRGQEARLRCSPMKGHSHVYWYRQLPEEGLKFMVYLQKENIIDESGMPKERFSAEFPKEGPSILRIQQVVRGDSAAYFCASSPPQRQGWGEAFFGQGTRLTVV.

V is TRBV7-9 and J is TRBJ2-2, with 7 nucleotides matching TRBD2. CDR1 and CDR2 from the germline V gene are SEHNR and FQNEAQ (reference sequence). CDR3 size: 15 residues. The ends lost 5 bases at V and 3 bases at J; junction bases unmatched: 6. The CDR3 region is CASSPWGGDTGELFF. For the CDR3, the DNA is TGTGCCAGCAGCCCCTGGGGGGGGGACACCGGGGAGCTGTTTTTT.

This chain joins TRBV7-2 and TRBJ2-1; D unresolved. Per the germline V gene, CDR1 is SGHTA and CDR2 is FQGNSA. This CDR3 comprises 12 residues. Deletions cut 3 bases from V and 4 bases from J, with 4 bases between. CDR3 DNA sequence: TGTGCCAGCAGCTTCGGGTACAATGAGCAGTTCTTC. Translated, it gives CASSFGYNEQFF.

This clone occurred once. J is TRBJ1-2 and V is TRBV6-2 or TRBV6-3, with a weak D call TRBD1 (5 bases). CDR1 MNHEY and CDR2 SVGEGT come from the germline V gene. The CDR3 covers 15 residues. V lost 0 bases and J lost 0, with 8 bases in between. The CDR3 sequence: CASSYSWTPNYGYTF. In nucleotides, the CDR3 is TGTGCCAGCAGTTACTCGTGGACACCTAACTATGGCTACACCTTC.

The chain joins TRBV2 to TRBJ1-1; unclear D gene. Trimming removed 7 bases at V and 2 bases at J, with 11 bases between. Germline-derived CDR1 and CDR2 are SNHLY and FYNNEI. This CDR3 has 13 residues. The CDR3 here is CASTRETNTEAFF. The CDR3 DNA reads TGTGCCAGCACCCGGGAGACTAACACTGAAGCTTTCTTT.